Below are 24 T cell receptor beta chains sequenced from a single sample in a study of blood T cell repertoires in COVID-19. TCRdb's table, derived via immunoSEQ multiplex PCR, lists solely in-frame clones and lacks some. The sample shows about 63,000 clones, about four fifths of them seen only once. Sample: peripheral blood. Every receptor here comes from a human donor in a cohort sampled during active COVID-19.

Judged by abundance, this clone is medium-sized. The gene calls are TRBV4-2 and TRBJ2-2, with TRBD2 matching over 7 bases. CDR1 is LGHNA and CDR2 is YNFKEQ in the germline V gene. With V trimmed by 4 bases and J by 2 bases, 4 bases remained unmatched. The CDR3 contains 15 residues. DNA of the CDR3: TGTGCCAGCAGCCCGGGACTATCAAACACCGGGGAGCTGTTTTTT. Its protein product is CASSPGLSNTGELFF.

This clone was counted a few times. The DNA of the CDR3 is TGCGCCAGCAGCCAAACTAGCGGGAGATCATTGAGAGATACGCAGTATTTT. The encoded protein is CASSQTSGRSLRDTQYF. The rearrangement uses TRBV4-1 and TRBJ2-3; 11 nucleotides line up with TRBD2. The CDR3 runs to 17 residues. The V gene's germline CDR1 is MGHRA and CDR2 YSYEKL. V shed 2 bases and J 5 bases; nucleotides not matched to a gene: 9.

The rearrangement links TRBV18 to TRBJ1-6; 10 bases are shared with TRBD1. The CDR3 consists of 15 residues. V was clipped by 6 bases and J by 9 bases; unmatched bases: 8. CDR1 and CDR2 from the germline V gene are KGHSH and LQKENI. The CDR3 nucleotides are TGTGCCAGCTCGCCTTCCGACAGGGGGCTTTCACCCCTCCACTTT. This gives the protein CASSPSDRGLSPLHF.

The chain has TRBV6-5 and TRBJ1-3; D is unresolved. There are 14 residues in the CDR3. Trimming took 5 bases from V and 0 from J, leaving 8 bases between them. Germline lookup yields CDR1 MNHEY and CDR2 SVGAGI. The CDR3 sequence is CASSRGSSGNTIYF. CDR3 DNA sequence: TGTGCCAGCAGTAGAGGAAGCTCTGGAAACACCATATATTTT.

This sequence joins TRBV2 and TRBJ2-7; a possible D gene is TRBD1 (6 bases). The V end lost 5 bases, the J end lost 7 bases, and 18 bases lay between the germline ends. Germline V gene data show CDR1 as SNHLY and CDR2 as FYNNEI. CDR3 length equals 14 residues. Here the CDR3 DNA reads TGTGCCAGCAGTCCAACTGGGACATCGGGGGAGCAGTACTTC. Its translation: CASSPTGTSGEQYF.

The CDR3 DNA sequence: TGTGCCAGCAGCCAAGATACCCAGGGGGGCCTAGGGGCCCAGTACTTC. This codes for CASSQDTQGGLGAQYF. The chain recombines TRBV4-2 with TRBJ2-5, with D tentatively TRBD1 (7 bases). Trimming removed 0 bases from V and 9 bases from J, with 20 bases in between. Germline V lookup: CDR1 LGHNA, CDR2 YNFKEQ. The CDR3 is made up of 16 amino acids.

The J gene is TRBJ1-6, the V gene TRBV5-1; 7 bases are a match to TRBD1. V trimming: 4 bases; J trimming: 7 bases; junction bases outside the gene matches: 5. Germline V CDR1 and CDR2: SGHRS, YFSETQ. The CDR3 runs to 14 residues. The CDR3 loop is CASSPGTANSPLHF. The CDR3, as DNA: TGCGCCAGCAGCCCCGGGACAGCCAATTCACCCCTCCACTTT.

The V and J genes are TRBV5-1 and TRBJ2-3; D gene ambiguous. V dropped 0 bases and J dropped 2 bases, with 7 bases sitting between them. The CDR3 is made up of 14 amino acids. Germline CDR1 reads SGHRS; CDR2 reads YFSETQ. CDR3 residues: CASSLGVNTDTQYF. CDR3 nucleotides: TGCGCCAGCAGCTTGGGAGTAAACACAGATACGCAGTATTTT. The whole variable domain, filled in from reference TRBV5-1 and TRBJ2-3, reads KAGVTQTPRYLIKTRGQQVTLSCSPISGHRSVSWYQQTPGQGLQFLFEYFSETQRNKGNFPGRFSGRQFSNSRSEMNVSTLELGDSALYLCASSLGVNTDTQYFGPGTRLTVL.

This clone appeared a few times. V gene TRBV7-9 combines with J gene TRBJ2-5; TRBD2 agrees at 15 bases. The CDR3 is 16 residues long. Germline loops: CDR1 SEHNR, CDR2 FQNEAQ (reference sequence). V lost 4 bases, J lost 5 bases, and 5 bases stayed unmatched. CDR3 sequence (DNA): TGTGCCAGCAGCTCGGGACTAGCGGGAGGATGGGAGACCCAGTACTTC. Protein sequence: CASSSGLAGGWETQYF.

The chain couples TRBV15 to TRBJ2-5; D is unclear. Trimming removed 0 bases at V and 3 bases at J, with 11 bases between. The CDR3 is 15 residues long. Looked up from germline, CDR1 is LNHNV and CDR2 is YYDKDF (reference sequence). The CDR3 DNA follows: TGTGCCACCAGCAGAGATCTGAGTAGTGAAGAGACCCAGTACTTC. Translated: CATSRDLSSEETQYF.

The chain uses TRBV28 and TRBJ1-5, with 8 positions matching TRBD1. Per the germline V gene, CDR1 is MDHEN and CDR2 is SYDVKM. CDR3 size: 14 residues. The V gene end was trimmed by 5 bases and the J gene end by 7 bases; junction bases not matched to a gene: 7. The CDR3 DNA is TGTGCCAGCAGTCCGCGACAGGGGCGGCAGCCCCAGCATTTT. It translates to CASSPRQGRQPQHF. The full variable domain, completed using reference TRBV28 and TRBJ1-5, is DVKVTQSSRYLVKRTGEKVFLECVQDMDHENMFWYRQDPGLGLRLIYFSYDVKMKEKGDIPEGYSVSREKKERFSLILESASTNQTSMYLCASSPRQGRQPQHFGDGTRLSIL.

Only a few counts were recorded for this clone. J is TRBJ2-3 and V is TRBV29-1; 13 nucleotides agree with TRBD2. This CDR3 spans 17 amino acids. J gave up 6 bases and V 5 bases, and 14 bases lay outside the gene matches. Germline V gene lookup returns CDR1 SQVTM and CDR2 ANQGSEA. In nucleotides, the CDR3 is TGCAGCGTTTGGGGACAGGGACTAGCGGGGTCGAGGGATACGCAGTATTTT. It encodes CSVWGQGLAGSRDTQYF.

The CDR3 reads CASSPGGAGGTDTQYF. The CDR3 bases are TGTGCCAGCAGCCCCGGGGGAGCGGGGGGCACAGATACGCAGTATTTT. The gene calls are TRBV5-4 and TRBJ2-3; TRBD2 agrees at 8 bases. The germline CDR1 and CDR2 sequences are SGHNT and YYREEE (reference sequence). There are 16 residues in the CDR3. J was trimmed by 1 base and V by 4 bases; bases with no gene match: 8. Full variable domain (remainder filled in from reference TRBV5-4 and TRBJ2-3): ETGVTQSPTHLIKTRGQQVTLRCSSQSGHNTVSWYQQALGQGPQFIFQYYREEENGRGNFPPRFSGLQFPNYSSELNVNALELDDSALYLCASSPGGAGGTDTQYFGPGTRLTVL.

The chain couples TRBV5-1 to TRBJ1-1, with D perhaps TRBD1 (6 bases). Trimming cost V 1 base and J 5 bases, with 12 bases left between them. Germline V lookup: CDR1 SGHRS, CDR2 YFSETQ. The CDR3 consists of 14 residues. CDR3 in amino acids: CASSLYGGQTEAFF. As DNA, the CDR3 is TGCGCCAGCAGCTTGTACGGGGGGCAAACTGAAGCTTTCTTT.

The chain links TRBV2 to TRBJ1-3; D gene unclear. The CDR3 is 13 amino acids. V was shortened by 4 bases and J by 3 bases, with 7 bases between the two germline ends. Germline loops: CDR1 SNHLY, CDR2 FYNNEI. The CDR3 DNA is TGTGCCAGCAGTGGAGGCAGTGGAAACACCATATATTTT. Translated: CASSGGSGNTIYF.

The gene calls are TRBV7-2 and TRBJ2-5, with 10 bases matching TRBD2. Germline-derived CDR1 and CDR2 are SGHTA and FQGNSA. V dropped 5 bases and J dropped 3; count of bases not matched to a gene: 6. This CDR3 spans 15 amino acids. Written as DNA, the CDR3 is TGTGCCAGCAGCCCAGCGGGGGGGACGGAAGAGACCCAGTACTTC. The encoded protein is CASSPAGGTEETQYF.

The sample holds a few counts of this clone. This chain uses TRBV19 with TRBJ2-7, with a tentative D call TRBD2 (5 bases). The length of the CDR3 is 14 residues. V was trimmed by 7 bases and J by 7 bases, leaving 20 bases between them. Germline V gene data show CDR1 as LNHDA and CDR2 as SQIVND (reference sequence). CDR3: CASKAAVQSLEQYF. The CDR3 DNA sequence: TGTGCCAGTAAAGCGGCGGTCCAAAGTTTGGAGCAGTACTTC. Looking up the rest from reference TRBV19 and TRBJ2-7 gives the full variable domain: DGGITQSPKYLFRKEGQNVTLSCEQNLNHDAMYWYRQDPGQGLRLIYYSQIVNDFQKGDIAEGYSVSREKKESFPLTVTSAQKNPTAFYLCASKAAVQSLEQYFGPGTRLTVT.

J is TRBJ1-5 and V is TRBV4-1; 9 nucleotides agree with TRBD1. V gave up 3 bases and J gave up 1 base; unmatched junction bases: 1. Germline CDR1 reads MGHRA; CDR2 reads YSYEKL. CDR3 length equals 15 residues. DNA of the CDR3: TGCGCCAGCAGCCAGGGACAGGGCAGCAATCAGCCCCAGCATTTT. The encoded protein is CASSQGQGSNQPQHF.

CDR3 sequence: CASSFETGYGYTF. The DNA for the CDR3 is TGTGCCAGCAGCTTTGAGACAGGGTATGGCTACACCTTC. This rearrangement joins TRBV5-4 to TRBJ1-2; 7 bases fit TRBD1. This CDR3 is built from 13 residues. V lost 2 bases and J lost 5; bases outside the gene matches: 3. CDR1 SGHNT and CDR2 YYREEE come from the germline V gene (reference sequence).

This chain uses TRBV24-1 with TRBJ2-3, with 8 bases aligning to TRBD1. Germline assignment: CDR1 KGHDR and CDR2 SFDVKD. V was clipped by 4 bases and J by 4 bases; unmatched bases: 9. The CDR3 is 16 residues long. The chain's CDR3 is CATSDPGQGAADTQYF. The CDR3, as DNA: TGTGCCACCAGTGACCCCGGACAGGGAGCTGCAGATACGCAGTATTTT.

The V call is TRBV11-2, the J call TRBJ2-1; TRBD2 agrees at 15 bases. Germline-derived CDR1 and CDR2 are SGHAT and FQNNGV. V lost 2 bases to trimming and J lost 10 bases; unmatched junction nucleotides: 3. The CDR3 runs 15 residues. This CDR3 is CASSLMGTSGGEQFF. The CDR3 bases are TGTGCCAGCAGCTTAATGGGGACTAGCGGGGGGGAGCAGTTCTTC.

The rearrangement joins TRBV7-2 to TRBJ2-2; TRBD1 agrees at 7 bases. Losses at the gene ends were 4 bases for V and 4 bases for J; bases not matched to a gene: 9. The CDR3 is 16 residues long. CDR1 SGHTA and CDR2 FQGNSA come from the germline V gene. CDR3 DNA sequence: TGTGCCAGCAGCTCGGACAGGTCCCACATCACCGGGGAGCTGTTTTTT. Translating it yields CASSSDRSHITGELFF.

The chain carries TRBV7-8 and TRBJ1-2; D may be TRBD1 (5 bases). In germline, CDR1 is SGHVS, CDR2 FQNEAQ. This CDR3 region has 16 residues. V was shortened by 3 bases and J by 0 bases, with 14 bases between the two germline ends. The CDR3, as DNA: TGTGCCAGCAGCTTGGGACTGTTACTAGCTAACTATGGCTACACCTTC. Its translation: CASSLGLLLANYGYTF.

This chain uses TRBV21-1 with TRBJ1-5; the table's TRBD1 call for D was not verified on the DNA. TRBV21-1 is termed a pseudogene. The CDR3 runs to 13 residues. Here the CDR3 DNA reads TGTGCCAGCCCCCGGGACAGGGAACAGCCCCAGCATTTT. Its translation is CASPRDREQPQHF.